The following is a TCR beta chain sequence with its context. No cognate antigen has been identified for it. The sample holds no much larger clone one base away, and base qualities are not on file. Deletion took 4 bases off V and 0 bases off J, with a span of 13 bases between the germline ends. From the cysteine through the phenylalanine, the CDR3 covers 16 amino acids. Just the 48-base CDR3 DNA is kept, in frame starting at base 1. CDR1 and CDR2 are drawn from the germline V gene (reference sequence): MNHEY, SMNVEV. Libraries were built with the immunoSEQ multiplex PCR assay. TCRdb took over this immuneACCESS table, retaining in-frame rearrangements with V and J assigned. Such tables are incomplete; in checked studies, under half of the missing clones stem from an unresolved V gene, and the remainder is unexplained. The sample has some 90,000 clones on record, more than 85% of them singletons. In total, the top ten clones hold approximately 1.5% of the sample.

These data originate in a study of T cell changes during pregnancy in multiple sclerosis (dated by TCRdb to the late 2010s). Context from the whole study: The study looked at changes in the T cell repertoire across pregnancy in women with multiple sclerosis.

This receptor chain uses TRBV27 and TRBJ2-1, and perhaps TRBD1 as D gene, on 6 matching bases. The material sequenced was peripheral blood, taken in the first trimester of pregnancy. The clonotype was recovered from a female donor with multiple sclerosis, enrolled in a pregnancy study. The CDR3 has the sequence CASSSGQFSSYNEQFF. The sequenced DNA is TGTGCCAGCAGTTCCGGACAGTTCAGCTCCTACAATGAGCAGTTCTTC.